This record covers a single T cell receptor beta chain. Antigen: not known. Only in-frame clones appear in the TCRdb table, and some are missing; sequencing was by immunoSEQ multiplex PCR. The profile covers some 120,000 clones, with around 94% appearing a single time and over 6.5% taken by the ten largest. This entry is derived from a study of T cell responses to AZD1222 COVID-19 vaccine. Findings of the study overall: Repertoires in all cases were sampled only once the peak T cell response had passed. Clonal diversity was possibly underestimated, and white British individuals and females predominated among donors. Reports indicate that nearly half of spike-specific TCRs are directed at unmutated variant regions.

Germline V CDR1 and CDR2: MNHEY, SVGAGI. The CDR3 runs 14 residues. V was pared by 6 bases and J by 10 bases, with 6 bases of the junction left unmatched. The source is an adult in good health. The source material was peripheral blood, sampled on day 0 of AZD1222 vaccination. V usage is TRBV6-5 and J usage is TRBJ2-1; 13 bases are shared with TRBD2. This CDR3 is CASSPGLAGREQFF. CDR3 nucleotide sequence: TGTGCCAGCAGCCCGGGACTAGCGGGAAGGGAGCAGTTCTTC.